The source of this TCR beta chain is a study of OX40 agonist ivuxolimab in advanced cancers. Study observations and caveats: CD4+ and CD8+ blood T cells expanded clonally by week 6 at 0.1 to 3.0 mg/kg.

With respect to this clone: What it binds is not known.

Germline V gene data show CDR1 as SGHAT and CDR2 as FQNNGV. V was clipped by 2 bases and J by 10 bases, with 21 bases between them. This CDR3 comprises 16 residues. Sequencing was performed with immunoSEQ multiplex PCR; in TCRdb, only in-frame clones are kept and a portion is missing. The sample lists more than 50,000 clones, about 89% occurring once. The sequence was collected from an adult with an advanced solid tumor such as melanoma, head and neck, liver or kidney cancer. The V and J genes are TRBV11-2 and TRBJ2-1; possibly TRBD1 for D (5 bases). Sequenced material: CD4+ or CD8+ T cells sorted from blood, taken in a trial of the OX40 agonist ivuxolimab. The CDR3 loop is CASSLSFVRVLGEQFF. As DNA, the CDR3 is TGTGCCAGCAGCTTAAGCTTTGTCAGGGTACTGGGCGAGCAGTTCTTC.